The source of this T cell receptor (beta chain) is a study of T cells after yellow fever vaccination. CDR3 length: 17 residues. The germline V gene encodes CDR1 DFQATT and CDR2 SNEGSKA (reference sequence). V dropped 3 bases and J dropped 9; count of bases not matched to a gene: 17. The sample holds many counts of this clonotype. Template switching by 5'RACE produced TCR cDNA, adding a universal primer site and UMIs. TCRdb analysed the 5' RACE reads with MiXCR anew, one entry per CDR3 protein. The data contain some 400,000 distinct CDR3 sequences, more than 5.5% of them seen just once; the ten biggest clones take up approximately 15%.

The receptor comes from a man in his thirties or forties who received the YFV17D yellow fever vaccine. This rearrangement joins TRBV20-1 to TRBJ2-1; TRBD2 aligns across 10 bases. Sequencing used PBMCs, obtained 5 days after the yellow fever booster vaccination. CDR3 bases: TGCAGTGCTAGGGGCCTGAGCGGGAGGGTCCCCGGTGGTGAGCAGTTCTTC. Protein sequence: CSARGLSGRVPGGEQFF.